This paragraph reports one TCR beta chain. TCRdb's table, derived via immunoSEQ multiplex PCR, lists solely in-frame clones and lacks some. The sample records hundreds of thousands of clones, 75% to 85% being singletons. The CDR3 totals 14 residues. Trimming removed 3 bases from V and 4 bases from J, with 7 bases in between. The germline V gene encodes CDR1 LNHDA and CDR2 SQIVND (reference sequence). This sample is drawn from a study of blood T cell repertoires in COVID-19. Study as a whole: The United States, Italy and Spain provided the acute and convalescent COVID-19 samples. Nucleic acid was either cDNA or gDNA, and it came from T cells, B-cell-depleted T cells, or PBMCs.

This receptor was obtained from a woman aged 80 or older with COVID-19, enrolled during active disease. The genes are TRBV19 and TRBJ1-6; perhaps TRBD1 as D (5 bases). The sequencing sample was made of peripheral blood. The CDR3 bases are TGTGCCAGTAGTATCCAGGGTTATAATTCACCCCTCCACTTT. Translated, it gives CASSIQGYNSPLHF. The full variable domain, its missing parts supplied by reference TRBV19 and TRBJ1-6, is DGGITQSPKYLFRKEGQNVTLSCEQNLNHDAMYWYRQDPGQGLRLIYYSQIVNDFQKGDIAEGYSVSREKKESFPLTVTSAQKNPTAFYLCASSIQGYNSPLHFGNGTRLTVT.